Listed below are T cell receptor beta chains from one sample, sequenced in a study of cytomegalovirus exposure and HLA in healthy donors. Sequenced by immunoSEQ multiplex PCR; TCRdb stores in-frame clones only, minus some. The repertoire holds some 160,000 clones, with around a tenth as singletons. The sequenced sample was PBMCs. These receptors were obtained from a male donor in good health and CMV-seronegative. CDR3s include the opening cysteine and the closing phenylalanine or tryptophan. The D gene is left open where the match is weak. The size entry is marked missing in some rows and otherwise reads once, few, many or a size class.

D gene	V gene	J gene	clone size	CDR3 DNA	CDR3 protein
.	TRBV27	TRBJ2-1	few	TGTGCCAGCCGAACTACAGGTTACAATGAGCAGTTCTTC	CASRTTGYNEQFF
TRBD1	TRBV9	TRBJ2-7	few	TGTGCCAGCAGTCTCACCGGGACAGAAGTACCCGAATCCTACGAGCAGTACTTC	CASSLTGTEVPESYEQYF
.	TRBV19	TRBJ1-4	few	TGTGCCAGTAGTATAGCGCGGACACCTCCAACTAATGAAAAACTGTTTTTT	CASSIARTPPTNEKLFF
TRBD1	TRBV4-3	TRBJ2-3	few	TGCGCCAGCGGACCGGGACAGGCGCTCACAGATACGCAGTATTTT	CASGPGQALTDTQYF
TRBD2	TRBV5-6	TRBJ2-2	few	TGTGCCAGCAGCCCGGGTAGCGGGAGGCCCGGGGAGCTGTTTTTT	CASSPGSGRPGELFF
.	TRBV4-2	TRBJ1-1	few	TGTGCCAGCAGCCAAGATCTGCGGGGGACGGGAGCTTTCTTT	CASSQDLRGTGAFF
.	TRBV23-1	TRBJ2-7	few	TGCGCCAGCAACCCCCCGGACACCTCATACTTC	CASNPPDTSYF
TRBD1	TRBV6-1	TRBJ1-5	.	TGTGCCAGCTCGGGGACAGCGAATCAGCCCCAGCATTTT	CASSGTANQPQHF
TRBD2	TRBV5-1	TRBJ2-1	.	TGCGCCAGCAGCCCTGGACTAGCGGGGGGGGCCAGGGAGCAGTTCTTC	CASSPGLAGGAREQFF
.	TRBV9	TRBJ2-3	few	TGTGCCAGCAGCGTAGGGTCGGGTGGAGGTAGCACAGATACGCAGTATTTT	CASSVGSGGGSTDTQYF
.	TRBV7-2	TRBJ2-7	few	TGTGCCAGCAGCCCCGAGGGAGTGTACGAGCAGTACTTC	CASSPEGVYEQYF
TRBD1	TRBV7-9	TRBJ1-2	.	TGTGCCAGCAGCTCGAGAGGACAGGACTATGGCTACACCTTC	CASSSRGQDYGYTF
TRBD1	TRBV7-3	TRBJ2-3	few	TGTGCCAGCAGCTTTTCACGACAGGGGACTAGCACAGATACGCAGTATTTT	CASSFSRQGTSTDTQYF
TRBD2	TRBV28	TRBJ2-2	.	TGTGCCAGCAGTCGACGGACTAGCGGGGGGCCCGGGGAGCTGTTTTTT	CASSRRTSGGPGELFF
.	TRBV28	TRBJ1-1	.	TGTGCCAGCAGGGGGCTCGCGATAATGAACACTGAAGCTTTCTTT	CASRGLAIMNTEAFF
.	TRBV4-3	TRBJ2-1	few	TGCGCCAGCAGCCCGGGGAGTCCCTACAATGAGCAGTTCTTC	CASSPGSPYNEQFF
TRBD1	TRBV30	TRBJ2-1	.	TGTGCCTGGAGTAACAGGGGGAATGAGCAGTTCTTC	CAWSNRGNEQFF
.	TRBV19	TRBJ1-1	.	TGTGCCACCGGGACTCCCTATAACACTGAAGCTTTCTTT	CATGTPYNTEAFF